Listed below are T cell receptor beta chains from one sample, sequenced in a study of CD8+CD57+ T cells in acquired aplastic anemia. TCRdb recomputed calls from the reads with MiXCR, one row per CDR3 protein. This table has about 200,000 distinct CDR3 sequences, roughly 50% appearing once. Sequencing was performed on sorted CD4+, CD8+, or CD8+CD57+ T cells (not recorded which) from PBMCs. Every receptor here comes from a human donor with aplastic anemia. Both conserved end residues are part of each CDR3. The D gene is left open where the match is weak. The listing skips clone size in some rows; elsewhere it reads once, few, many or a size class.

abundance | j_gene | v_gene | d_gene | CDR3aa
many | TRBJ2-3 | TRBV7-9 | . | CASSSSGTDTQYF
. | TRBJ1-2 | TRBV19 | . | CASMDRAYGYTF
. | TRBJ2-7 | TRBV12-3/TRBV12-4 | . | CASSFTLATYEQYF
once | TRBJ2-5 | TRBV24-1 | TRBD1 | CATSDWDRGATETQYF
. | TRBJ2-1 | TRBV19 | . | CASSVGSSVGYEQFF
. | TRBJ1-6 | TRBV10-2 | TRBD1 | CASSENRGLNSPLHF
. | TRBJ2-1 | TRBV7-9 | . | CASSLNSGNEQFF
. | TRBJ2-7 | TRBV15 | . | CATSRKGRLEQYF
. | TRBJ1-1 | TRBV20-1 | . | CSANPDRVNTEAFF
. | TRBJ1-4 | TRBV18 | . | CASSPRELRGGKLFF
. | TRBJ2-7 | TRBV29-1 | . | CSVEDHQRGSYEQYF
. | TRBJ2-5 | TRBV20-1 | TRBD1 | CSARAVSDKTGEETQYF
. | TRBJ1-2 | TRBV6-6 | . | CASSDEGPSGYTF
. | TRBJ2-7 | TRBV7-6 | . | CASSPGVNEQYF
many | TRBJ1-1 | TRBV20-1 | . | CSAKTRNTEAFF
. | TRBJ2-7 | TRBV7-9 | . | CASSFGGGAYEQYF
. | TRBJ1-1 | TRBV2 | TRBD1 | CASSERSAGGVTEAFF
once | TRBJ2-1 | TRBV7-9 | TRBD2 | CASSYAGGWDEQFF
. | TRBJ2-7 | TRBV7-2 | . | CASSARDDYEQYF
many | TRBJ1-1 | TRBV15 | TRBD1 | CAIGQGWGNTEAFF
. | TRBJ2-7 | TRBV7-9 | . | CASSLVRQGNYEQYF
many | TRBJ1-1 | TRBV19 | TRBD1 | CASSTGQGQNTEAFF
many | TRBJ2-1 | TRBV9 | . | CASSADPHEQFF